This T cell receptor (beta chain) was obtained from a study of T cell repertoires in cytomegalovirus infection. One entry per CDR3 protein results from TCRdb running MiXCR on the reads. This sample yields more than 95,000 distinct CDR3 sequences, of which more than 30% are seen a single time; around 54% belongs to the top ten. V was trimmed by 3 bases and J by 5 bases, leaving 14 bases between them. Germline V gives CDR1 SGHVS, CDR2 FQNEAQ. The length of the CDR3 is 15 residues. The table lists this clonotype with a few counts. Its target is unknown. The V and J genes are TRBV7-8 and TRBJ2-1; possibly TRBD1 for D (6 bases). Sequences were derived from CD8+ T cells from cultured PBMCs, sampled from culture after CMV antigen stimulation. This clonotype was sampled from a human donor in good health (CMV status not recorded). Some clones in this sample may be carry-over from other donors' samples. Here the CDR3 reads CASSFEQGINNEQFF. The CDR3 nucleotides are TGTGCCAGCAGCTTCGAGCAGGGGATTAACAATGAGCAGTTCTTC.